This passage covers 27 T cell receptor beta chains from one sample sequenced in a study of monozygotic twins with inflammatory bowel disease. After re-calling the 5' RACE reads, TCRdb lists one entry per CDR3 protein, DNA absent. This sample's table reports about 210,000 distinct CDR3 sequences. Input material: blood. All receptors derive from a human donor with ulcerative colitis or Crohn's disease, or a healthy co-twin of an affected twin (not recorded which).

J is TRBJ1-2 and V is TRBV4-1. Germline V CDR1 and CDR2: MGHRA, YSYEKL. CDR3 size: 15 residues. This CDR3 reads CASSLRPIGEYGYTF.

The CDR3: CASSAFGGRETQYF. The chain uses TRBV6-1 and TRBJ2-5; TCRdb reports TRBD1, a call that lacks DNA to check it against. The V gene's germline CDR1 is MNHNS and CDR2 SASEGT. The CDR3 loop spans 14 amino acids.

The chain uses TRBV9 and TRBJ1-3. CDR3 size: 15 residues. Germline loops: CDR1 SGDLS, CDR2 YYNGEE. This CDR3 is CASSVDPSSGNTIYF. The whole variable domain, remainder taken from reference TRBV9 and TRBJ1-3, is DSGVTQTPKHLITATGQRVTLRCSPRSGDLSVYWYQQSLDQGLQFLIQYYNGEERAKGNILERFSAQQFPDLHSELNLSSLELGDSALYFCASSVDPSSGNTIYFGEGSWLTVV.

The CDR3 spells CASSLDSPAGSPLHF. V usage is TRBV5-1 and J usage is TRBJ1-6. Germline loops: CDR1 SGHRS, CDR2 YFSETQ. The CDR3 is 15 amino acids.

The chain couples TRBV19 to TRBJ2-7; TCRdb selects TRBD1, and the lack of DNA leaves this call unchecked. This CDR3 is built from 13 residues. The germline V gene encodes CDR1 LNHDA and CDR2 SQIVND (reference sequence). This chain's CDR3 is CASSPRDRDEQYF.

V is TRBV27 and J is TRBJ2-3; the D call of TRBD1 rests on TCRdb alone, since no DNA is present to check it. Germline V CDR1 and CDR2: MNHEY, SMNVEV (reference sequence). The CDR3 has 14 amino acids. The chain's CDR3 is CASSWGTRTDTQYF.

The rearrangement links TRBV28 to TRBJ1-2; without DNA, the TCRdb call of TRBD1 cannot be checked. The length of the CDR3 is 15 residues. Germline V gives CDR1 MDHEN, CDR2 SYDVKM. The CDR3 loop is CASSLGGRFNYGYTF.

The genes are TRBV24-1 and TRBJ1-2. Germline loops: CDR1 KGHDR, CDR2 SFDVKD. This CDR3 has 13 residues. This chain's CDR3 is CATSDRTVYGYTF.

This chain uses TRBV6-5 with TRBJ2-1; TCRdb picks TRBD1, but there is no DNA to check that call. Germline V gene sequence: CDR1 MNHEY, CDR2 SVGAGI. This CDR3 is built from 15 residues. The chain's CDR3 is CASSYKANPLNEQFF.

The genes are TRBV5-1 and TRBJ2-5. Germline V CDR1 and CDR2: SGHRS, YFSETQ. The CDR3 sequence is 15 residues long. CDR3: CASSQESEPYETQYF.

The rearrangement links TRBV12-3 or TRBV12-4 to TRBJ1-1. This CDR3 contains 11 residues. CDR3: CASSSGLRAFF.

J is TRBJ1-4 and V is TRBV6-5; with no DNA, the TCRdb D assignment of TRBD1 cannot be verified. Germline V CDR1 and CDR2: MNHEY, SVGAGI. The CDR3 consists of 19 residues. CDR3 region: CASSYRPPGQAVVGEKLFF.

V usage is TRBV5-1 and J usage is TRBJ1-3; TCRdb outputs TRBD1, but without DNA this stays unchecked. Germline lookup yields CDR1 SGHRS and CDR2 YFSETQ. The CDR3 totals 15 residues. The chain's CDR3 is CASSSGDRAGNTIYF.

This chain links TRBV12-3 or TRBV12-4 with TRBJ2-5; TCRdb's assignment of TRBD1 cannot be checked, as there is no DNA. The CDR3 is 11 residues long. The CDR3 here is CASSASGAQYF.

The V gene is TRBV7-2, the J gene TRBJ2-5; TCRdb designates TRBD1, a call that cannot be tested without DNA. The CDR3 contains 13 residues. Germline V gene sequence: CDR1 SGHTA, CDR2 FQGNSA. The CDR3 here is CASSLGKGETQYF.

This chain uses TRBV5-1 with TRBJ2-3; the D call of TRBD1 rests on TCRdb alone, since no DNA is present to check it. This CDR3 is built from 15 residues. Germline V gene sequence: CDR1 SGHRS, CDR2 YFSETQ. The CDR3 region is CASSFGQGLTDTQYF. The entire variable domain, with the rest obtained from reference TRBV5-1 and TRBJ2-3, is as follows: KAGVTQTPRYLIKTRGQQVTLSCSPISGHRSVSWYQQTPGQGLQFLFEYFSETQRNKGNFPGRFSGRQFSNSRSEMNVSTLELGDSALYLCASSFGQGLTDTQYFGPGTRLTVL.

The chain employs TRBV24-1 and TRBJ2-3; the D call from TCRdb, TRBD2, cannot be confirmed without DNA. The CDR3 is 13 residues long. From germline, CDR1 is KGHDR and CDR2 SFDVKD. This CDR3 reads CATTAAVTDTQYF.

The chain recombines TRBV5-1 with TRBJ1-4; the D call from TCRdb, TRBD1, cannot be confirmed without DNA. The CDR3 consists of 18 residues. Germline V gene sequence: CDR1 SGHRS, CDR2 YFSETQ. CDR3 in amino acids: CASSLARGTGGKSEKLFF.

The V call is TRBV7-9, the J call TRBJ1-2. CDR1 SEHNR and CDR2 FQNEAQ come from the germline V gene (reference sequence). The CDR3 sequence is 12 residues long. CDR3: CASSFGTDLFTF.

The J gene is TRBJ2-2, the V gene TRBV5-1; the D call from TCRdb, TRBD1, cannot be confirmed without DNA. Germline CDR1 is SGHRS and CDR2 is YFSETQ. This CDR3 is built from 16 residues. CDR3 amino acids: CASSLADSLNTGELFF. The complete variable domain, with remaining parts taken from reference TRBV5-1 and TRBJ2-2, reads KAGVTQTPRYLIKTRGQQVTLSCSPISGHRSVSWYQQTPGQGLQFLFEYFSETQRNKGNFPGRFSGRQFSNSRSEMNVSTLELGDSALYLCASSLADSLNTGELFFGEGSRLTVL.

The chain couples TRBV6-1 to TRBJ1-1; no DNA is available, so the TRBD1 call from TCRdb remains unchecked. CDR3 length: 11 amino acids. From germline, CDR1 is MNHNS and CDR2 SASEGT. Here the CDR3 reads CASSEMGGAFF.

The chain employs TRBV5-1 and TRBJ2-3; TCRdb selects TRBD1, and the lack of DNA leaves this call unchecked. The germline V gene encodes CDR1 SGHRS and CDR2 YFSETQ. CDR3 length: 15 amino acids. CDR3 protein: CASSSAQVFTDTQYF.

V usage is TRBV5-1 and J usage is TRBJ2-7. This CDR3 has 14 residues. CDR1 and CDR2 from the germline V gene are SGHRS and YFSETQ. CDR3 residues: CASSRPGQFHEQYF.

V gene TRBV7-2 combines with J gene TRBJ1-4; there is no DNA to check the TCRdb D call of TRBD1. The length of the CDR3 is 16 residues. Germline CDR1 and CDR2: SGHTA and FQGNSA. This CDR3 is CASRPFAGTGNEKLFF.

The CDR3 protein is CASSLWLGEKGYTF. J is TRBJ1-2 and V is TRBV7-2; the TRBD1 assignment by TCRdb is unverifiable without DNA. Germline loops: CDR1 SGHTA, CDR2 FQGNSA. This CDR3 has 14 amino acids.

The chain has TRBV20-1 and TRBJ1-4; TCRdb returns TRBD1, unconfirmable since there is no DNA. Germline V gene sequence: CDR1 DFQATT, CDR2 SNEGSKA (reference sequence). This CDR3 contains 15 residues. CDR3 region: CSARRDSRTNEKLFF.

The genes are TRBV5-1 and TRBJ2-3; TCRdb proposes TRBD2, but this gene call is untestable without DNA. The length of the CDR3 is 16 residues. Germline lookup yields CDR1 SGHRS and CDR2 YFSETQ. CDR3 sequence: CASSAGLAGPTDTQYF. The whole variable domain, filled in from reference TRBV5-1 and TRBJ2-3, reads KAGVTQTPRYLIKTRGQQVTLSCSPISGHRSVSWYQQTPGQGLQFLFEYFSETQRNKGNFPGRFSGRQFSNSRSEMNVSTLELGDSALYLCASSAGLAGPTDTQYFGPGTRLTVL.